The rows below give T cell receptor beta chains drawn from one sample of a study of persistence of HIV-infected CD4 T cells. For these TCRs, the target antigens are not known. Method: immunoSEQ multiplex PCR; TCRdb's copy keeps in-frame clones and lacks some. The data contain about 35,000 clones, roughly 84% of them singletons. The sample consisted of cultured CD4+ T cells from PBMCs, taken from a patient who received antiretroviral therapy. The receptor source for this set is an adult with HIV. The donor label of this sample is uncertain. Each CDR3 is given with its conserved first and last residue. D genes are given only for firm matches. Rows give clone size only sometimes, using once, few, many, or a class for an expanded clone.

V gene,clone size,J gene,D gene,CDR3 protein,CDR3 DNA
TRBV6-5,-,TRBJ1-5,-,CASNPSRDPRQPQHF,TGTGCCAGCAACCCGTCCCGGGACCCCCGTCAGCCCCAGCATTTT
TRBV5-4,few,TRBJ1-1,-,CASSQVRGNTEAFF,TGTGCCAGCAGCCAAGTGAGGGGAAACACTGAAGCTTTCTTT
TRBV6-1,-,TRBJ1-3,-,CASSEMGGYTIYF,TGTGCCAGCAGTGAGATGGGGGGATACACCATATATTTT
TRBV30,-,TRBJ1-1,-,CAWSVSITNTEAFF,TGTGCCTGGAGTGTCAGTATAACAAACACTGAAGCTTTCTTT
TRBV15,-,TRBJ2-2,-,CATSREGTSTGELFF,TGTGCCACCAGCAGAGAAGGGACTTCTACCGGGGAGCTGTTTTTT
TRBV2,-,TRBJ1-5,TRBD1,CASSDYRGNNQPQHF,TGTGCCAGCAGTGACTACAGGGGGAATAATCAGCCCCAGCATTTT
TRBV9,-,TRBJ2-3,TRBD2,CASSVDSPGGSSTDTQYF,TGTGCCAGCAGCGTAGATTCTCCGGGGGGAAGTAGCACAGATACGCAGTATTTT
TRBV28,-,TRBJ2-7,-,CASSRPPSYEQYF,TGTGCCAGCAGTCGACCGCCGTCCTACGAGCAGTACTTC
TRBV4-2,-,TRBJ2-5,TRBD2,CASSQDRGGQETQYF,TGTGCCAGCAGCCAAGACCGGGGGGGGCAAGAGACCCAGTACTTC
TRBV5-1,once,TRBJ1-5,-,CASSLTGTNQPQHF,TGCGCCAGCAGCTTAACAGGGACCAATCAGCCCCAGCATTTT
TRBV5-1,-,TRBJ2-2,TRBD1,CASSLAGQGVRLGTGELFF,TGCGCCAGCAGCTTGGCAGGACAGGGTGTCCGCCTTGGGACCGGGGAGCTGTTTTTT
TRBV19,-,TRBJ1-1,-,CASSWSLRNTEAFF,TGTGCCAGTAGTTGGTCTCTCCGAAACACTGAAGCTTTCTTT
TRBV18,once,TRBJ2-3,TRBD1,CASSPYRGSRTDTQYF,TGTGCCAGCTCACCTTACAGGGGGTCCCGCACAGATACGCAGTATTTT
TRBV18,once,TRBJ1-2,TRBD1,CASSPRTGERYGYTF,TGTGCCAGCTCACCACGGACAGGGGAACGGTATGGCTACACCTTC
TRBV6-5,-,TRBJ1-3,-,CASKQPIQGGTIYF,TGTGCCAGTAAACAACCAATACAGGGAGGGACCATATATTTT
TRBV13,few,TRBJ2-3,-,CASSTRYTDTQYF,TGTGCCAGCAGCACGCGGTACACAGATACGCAGTATTTT
TRBV5-1,-,TRBJ1-3,-,CASSLKGSSGTFSGNTIYF,TGCGCCAGCAGCTTAAAAGGATCCTCAGGGACCTTCTCTGGAAACACCATATATTTT
TRBV5-1,-,TRBJ2-1,-,CASSWGRNEQFF,TGCGCCAGCAGCTGGGGGCGTAATGAGCAGTTCTTC
TRBV30,-,TRBJ1-5,TRBD1,CAWSGQGAGNQPQHF,TGTGCCTGGAGTGGACAGGGAGCGGGCAATCAGCCCCAGCATTTT
TRBV5-1,-,TRBJ2-7,-,CASSLSSYEQYF,TGCGCCAGCAGCTTGAGCTCCTACGAGCAGTACTTC
TRBV4-2,-,TRBJ2-7,-,CASSRVTQGSLEQYF,TGTGCCAGCAGCCGAGTAACACAGGGATCTCTCGAGCAGTACTTC
TRBV6-1,-,TRBJ1-1,-,CASSDIHRNTEAFF,TGTGCCAGCAGTGACATACACAGGAACACTGAAGCTTTCTTT
TRBV6-5,-,TRBJ1-5,-,CASSLDNNQPQHF,TGTGCCAGCAGTTTGGACAACAATCAGCCCCAGCATTTT
TRBV19,-,TRBJ1-2,TRBD1,CASRHIDRGEGYTF,TGTGCCAGTAGACACATCGACAGGGGGGAGGGCTACACCTTC
TRBV25-1,-,TRBJ1-2,-,CASSEFPSNSGYTF,TGTGCCAGCAGTGAATTCCCCTCGAACTCTGGCTACACCTTC
TRBV10-3,-,TRBJ1-6,-,CAIKDSLDSPLHF,TGTGCCATCAAGGACAGCTTGGATTCACCCCTCCACTTT
TRBV6-1,-,TRBJ2-5,-,CASSEAPSKGVETQYF,TGTGCCAGCAGTGAAGCCCCCTCGAAGGGGGTGGAGACCCAGTACTTC
TRBV21-1,-,TRBJ2-3,-,CASSIRHPDTQYF,TGTGCCAGCAGCATAAGACACCCAGATACGCAGTATTTT
TRBV5-5,-,TRBJ1-4,-,CASSLGRAMNEKLFF,TGTGCCAGCAGCTTGGGCAGGGCAATGAATGAAAAACTGTTTTTT
TRBV9,-,TRBJ2-3,TRBD2,CASSRTSGGDADTQYF,TGTGCCAGCTCCCGGACTAGCGGGGGTGATGCAGATACGCAGTATTTT
TRBV5-1,once,TRBJ2-7,TRBD2,CASSFNPSSGASYEQYF,TGCGCCAGCAGCTTCAACCCCTCGAGCGGGGCCTCCTACGAGCAGTACTTC
TRBV27,-,TRBJ1-5,TRBD1,CASRPRTGNSNQPQHF,TGTGCCAGCAGACCCAGGACAGGAAATAGCAATCAGCCCCAGCATTTT
TRBV28,-,TRBJ1-6,-,CASSPLRGIYNSPLHF,TGTGCCAGCAGTCCTCTTCGCGGAATCTATAATTCACCCCTCCACTTT
TRBV28,-,TRBJ1-3,TRBD1,CASSTGGFGNTIYF,TGTGCCAGCAGTACAGGGGGCTTCGGAAACACCATATATTTT
TRBV5-1,-,TRBJ2-1,TRBD2,CASSLGRIGHVGGSNEQFF,TGCGCCAGCAGCTTGGGGAGGATCGGACACGTCGGCGGGAGCAATGAGCAGTTCTTC
TRBV5-1,-,TRBJ2-1,TRBD2,CASGFIRTSGYNEQFF,TGCGCCAGCGGCTTTATTAGGACTAGCGGATACAATGAGCAGTTCTTC
TRBV9,-,TRBJ1-2,-,CASSVERTNYGYTF,TGTGCCAGCAGCGTAGAAAGAACTAACTATGGCTACACCTTC
TRBV5-1,-,TRBJ1-2,-,CASSFAAGSFYGYTF,TGCGCCAGCAGCTTCGCAGCAGGGTCTTTCTATGGCTACACCTTC
TRBV3-1/TRBV3-2,once,TRBJ1-2,-,CASSYKMGKEDGYTF,TGTGCCAGCAGCTACAAAATGGGGAAAGAGGATGGCTACACCTTC
TRBV7-3,once,TRBJ2-3,-,CASSPGTDTDTQYF,TGTGCCAGCAGCCCCGGGACGGACACAGATACGCAGTATTTT
TRBV3-1/TRBV3-2,-,TRBJ1-1,-,CASSQGGQGTEAFF,TGTGCCAGCAGCCAGGGGGGGCAGGGGACTGAAGCTTTCTTT
TRBV4-2,few,TRBJ2-7,-,CASSQTRVGQYF,TGTGCCAGCAGCCAAACCCGAGTAGGGCAGTACTTC
TRBV19,-,TRBJ1-3,-,CASSTVRVHRDTIYF,TGTGCCAGTAGTACCGTTCGGGTACACCGGGACACCATATATTTT
TRBV7-3,-,TRBJ1-6,-,CASSLIVGGNSPLHF,TGTGCCAGCAGCTTAATCGTGGGGGGCAATTCACCCCTCCACTTT
TRBV4-2,-,TRBJ2-2,TRBD2,CASSRPAGGSTGELFF,TGTGCCAGCAGCCGGCCGGCGGGGGGAAGCACCGGGGAGCTGTTTTTT
TRBV2,few,TRBJ1-1,-,CASRIELNTEAFF,TGTGCCAGCAGGATCGAGTTGAACACTGAAGCTTTCTTT
TRBV4-2,-,TRBJ2-1,TRBD2,CASSQDERGGREQFF,TGTGCCAGCAGCCAAGATGAGCGGGGGGGCCGCGAGCAGTTCTTC
TRBV4-2,-,TRBJ1-2,-,CASSLETLRLWGYGYTF,TGTGCCAGCAGCCTCGAGACACTCAGACTATGGGGCTATGGCTACACCTTC
TRBV19,medium-sized,TRBJ1-2,TRBD1,CASSRRQGNEGYGYTF,TGTGCCAGTAGTAGAAGACAGGGGAATGAGGGCTATGGCTACACCTTC
TRBV5-1,-,TRBJ2-7,-,CASSLGTYSYEQYF,TGCGCCAGCAGCTTGGGAACCTACTCCTACGAGCAGTACTTC
TRBV5-1,-,TRBJ2-1,-,CASSLGLAYNEQFF,TGCGCCAGCAGCTTGGGACTAGCCTACAATGAGCAGTTCTTC
TRBV4-1,-,TRBJ2-1,-,CASSRDPAPYNEQFF,TGCGCCAGCAGCCGAGACCCAGCCCCCTACAATGAGCAGTTCTTC
TRBV5-1,-,TRBJ2-2,-,CASSSETVTNTGELFF,TGCGCCAGCAGCTCGGAGACGGTAACGAACACCGGGGAGCTGTTTTTT
TRBV27,-,TRBJ1-6,TRBD1,CASRWGQGGSPLHF,TGTGCCAGCCGCTGGGGACAGGGAGGTTCACCCCTCCACTTT
TRBV7-2,-,TRBJ2-3,-,CASSLRQGQDTQYF,TGTGCCAGCAGCTTAAGGCAGGGCCAGGATACGCAGTATTTT